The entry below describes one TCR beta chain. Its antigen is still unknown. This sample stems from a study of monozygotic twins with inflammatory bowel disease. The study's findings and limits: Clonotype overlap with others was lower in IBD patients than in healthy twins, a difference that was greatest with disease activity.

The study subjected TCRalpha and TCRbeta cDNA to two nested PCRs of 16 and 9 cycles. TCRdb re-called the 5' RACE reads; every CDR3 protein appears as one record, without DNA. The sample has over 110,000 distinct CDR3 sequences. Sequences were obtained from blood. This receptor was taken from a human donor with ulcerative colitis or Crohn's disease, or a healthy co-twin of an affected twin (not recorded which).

CDR3 sequence: CSASQGGGKDEKLFF. The chain carries TRBV20-1 and TRBJ1-4. This CDR3 has 15 residues. From germline, CDR1 is DFQATT and CDR2 SNEGSKA (reference sequence).